This T cell receptor beta chain was observed in a study of blood T cell repertoires in COVID-19. It was during active infection that Seattle patients were enrolled and then longitudinally followed. Using immunoSEQ multiplex PCR, the repertoire was profiled, and TCRdb retains in-frame clones only, with some absent. The sample has 170,000 or so clones; about 87% are singletons. Germline assignment: CDR1 MNHEY and CDR2 SVGAGI. V lost 2 bases and J lost 7, with 12 bases in between. The CDR3 is 14 amino acids. The sequenced sample consisted of peripheral blood. The V call is TRBV6-5, the J call TRBJ2-1, with D perhaps matching TRBD1 (5 bases). The sequence came from a man between 60 and 75 years old with COVID-19, enrolled during active disease. The CDR3 nucleotides read TGTGCCAGCAGTTACAACAGGATAATTAATGAGCAGTTCTTC. The encoded protein is CASSYNRIINEQFF.